The next 10 T cell receptor beta chains were all read from a single sample in a study of blood T cell repertoires in COVID-19. This table comes from immunoSEQ multiplex PCR, and its TCRdb copy is limited to in-frame clones, with some not included. The table lists hundreds of thousands of clones, around 90% of them singletons. Sequencing was done on a sample of peripheral blood. These receptors were obtained from a man aged 18-30 years with active or convalescent COVID-19.

The chain links TRBV6-5 to TRBJ2-7, with TRBD1 as a possible D gene (6 bases). The CDR3 extends over 12 amino acids. Germline CDR1 is MNHEY and CDR2 is SVGAGI. V was pared by 5 bases and J by 7 bases, with 12 bases between. As DNA, the CDR3 is TGTGCCAGCAGTCAGGACAGTGGGGAGCAGTACTTC. It yields the protein CASSQDSGEQYF.

The V call is TRBV12-5, the J call TRBJ2-5; 12 bases line up with TRBD2. J was trimmed by 5 bases and V by 5 bases; bases with no gene match: 6. The CDR3 is made up of 15 amino acids. From germline, CDR1 is LGHNT and CDR2 FRNRAP. CDR3 sequence reads: CASGPRLAGDETQYF. The CDR3 region has the DNA TGTGCTAGTGGTCCCAGACTAGCGGGGGACGAGACCCAGTACTTC.

This rearrangement joins TRBV5-6 to TRBJ2-7; 9 bases match TRBD1. From germline, CDR1 is SGHDT and CDR2 YYEEEE. J was trimmed by 6 bases and V by 5 bases; bases with no gene match: 9. This CDR3 spans 14 amino acids. The CDR3 coding sequence is TGTGCCAGCAGACCCGGGACAGGGTTAAGCGAGCAGTACTTC. As protein: CASRPGTGLSEQYF.

The chain carries TRBV11-2 and TRBJ1-3, with D uncertain. V was shortened by 4 bases and J by 2 bases, with 15 bases between the two germline ends. Germline V gene data show CDR1 as SGHAT and CDR2 as FQNNGV. The CDR3 has 16 residues. The CDR3 sequence: CASSSLSDLPGNTIYF. The CDR3 nucleotides are TGTGCCAGCAGCTCCCTGAGCGACCTGCCTGGAAACACCATATATTTT.

The chain uses TRBV4-3 and TRBJ1-3, with 8 bases aligning to TRBD1. Per germline, CDR1 LGHNA and CDR2 YSLEER. The length of the CDR3 is 15 residues. Losses at the gene ends were 1 base for V and 4 bases for J; bases not matched to a gene: 3. The CDR3 bases are TGCGCCAGCAGCCAAGGACAGGGGTTAGGAAACACCATATATTTT. Its translation: CASSQGQGLGNTIYF.

This chain's CDR3 is CASSVQAVNTEAFF. The CDR3 DNA reads as TGTGCCAGCAGCGTTCAGGCCGTGAACACTGAAGCTTTCTTT. The genes are TRBV9 and TRBJ1-1; D is ambiguous. The CDR3 spans 14 residues. Germline-derived CDR1 and CDR2 are SGDLS and YYNGEE. V was trimmed by 2 bases and J by 0 bases, leaving 8 bases between them. Using reference TRBV9 and TRBJ1-1 for the parts outside the CDR3, the full variable domain is DSGVTQTPKHLITATGQRVTLRCSPRSGDLSVYWYQQSLDQGLQFLIQYYNGEERAKGNILERFSAQQFPDLHSELNLSSLELGDSALYFCASSVQAVNTEAFFGQGTRLTVV.

This chain joins TRBV9 and TRBJ1-1, with TRBD1 matching 9 bases. This CDR3 comprises 14 residues. The V and J ends lost 3 bases and 5 bases, in that order; junction bases with no gene match: 5. Germline CDR1 is SGDLS and CDR2 is YYNGEE. CDR3 sequence (DNA): TGTGCCAGCAGCGCGGGACAGGGAGGGACTGAAGCTTTCTTT. It codes for CASSAGQGGTEAFF.

This clone came up once. The chain is built from TRBV11-2 and TRBJ2-6; possibly TRBD1 for D (5 bases). V lost 6 bases to trimming and J lost 2 bases, with 5 bases between them. The CDR3 covers 13 residues. From germline, CDR1 is SGHAT and CDR2 FQNNGV. CDR3 nucleotide sequence: TGTGCCAGCAGGGGGCCTGGGGCCAACGTCCTGACTTTC. This encodes CASRGPGANVLTF.

The J gene is TRBJ2-5, the V gene TRBV9, with 8 bases matching TRBD2. V was pared by 4 bases and J by 5 bases, with 7 bases of the junction left unmatched. This CDR3 is built from 14 residues. Looked up from germline, CDR1 is SGDLS and CDR2 is YYNGEE. The CDR3 bases are TGTGCCAGCAGCCTCGGGGGGGCGGAGGAGACCCAGTACTTC. Its protein is CASSLGGAEETQYF.

V is TRBV3-1 (or the pseudogene TRBV3-2) and J is TRBJ1-2; 9 bases are a match to TRBD1. Germline V gene data show CDR1 as LGHDT and CDR2 as YNNKEL (reference sequence). V trimming: 4 bases; J trimming: 8 bases; junction bases outside the gene matches: 11. The CDR3 length is 15 residues. The CDR3 region has the DNA TGTGCCAGCAGCCCCACAGGGGGCGCGAAGCTAGGCTACACCTTC. The encoded protein is CASSPTGGAKLGYTF.